One sample yielded the 28 T cell receptor beta chains listed below, sequenced in a study of radiotherapy plus CTLA-4 blockade in lung cancer. Clones were sequenced by immunoSEQ multiplex PCR, and TCRdb holds only the in-frame ones, with some missing. In the table there are 80,000 or so clones, around 80% of which are singletons. The sequenced sample was peripheral blood, obtained from a patient treated with radiotherapy plus ipilimumab. Receptors were obtained from a human donor with non-small cell lung cancer who had stable disease on radiotherapy plus ipilimumab.

The chain couples TRBV5-1 to TRBJ1-2; D remains ambiguous. CDR1 and CDR2 (germline): SGHRS, YFSETQ. V shed 7 bases and J shed 5 bases, with 15 bases lying between them. The CDR3 is made up of 13 amino acids. CDR3 sequence reads: CASSLNSKYGYTF. The DNA of the CDR3 is TGCGCCAGCTCACTTAATTCGAAATATGGCTACACCTTC.

The V and J genes are TRBV27 and TRBJ2-3, with D unresolved. The CDR3 consists of 11 residues. The germline gives CDR1 MNHEY, CDR2 SMNVEV (reference sequence). V lost 9 bases, J lost 6 bases, and 10 bases lay in between. The CDR3 here is CARKRTDTQYF. The CDR3 DNA reads as TGTGCCAGAAAAAGGACGGATACGCAGTATTTT.

CDR3 loop: CASRTRNGRGRGETQYF. CDR3 bases: TGTGCAAGTCGCACTCGAAATGGGAGGGGGCGAGGCGAGACCCAGTACTTC. The chain employs TRBV12-2 and TRBJ2-5. TRBV12-2 is a documented pseudogene. This CDR3 is 17 amino acids long.

This rearrangement joins TRBV5-1 to TRBJ2-3; no clear D. Trimming removed 0 bases at V and 1 base at J, with 6 bases between. Germline CDR1 and CDR2: SGHRS and YFSETQ. The CDR3 length is 14 residues. CDR3 protein: CASSLDGGTDTQYF. In DNA form, the CDR3 reads TGCGCCAGCAGCTTGGATGGGGGCACAGATACGCAGTATTTT.

The gene calls are TRBV18 and TRBJ2-5; unclear D gene. V was pared by 6 bases and J by 0 bases, with 5 bases between. CDR1 is KGHSH, CDR2 LQKENI, per germline. This CDR3 is built from 12 residues. CDR3 amino acids: CASSLYQETQYF. The CDR3 nucleotides are TGTGCCAGCTCTTTGTACCAAGAGACCCAGTACTTC.

Concerning this clone: Different DNA sequences within this sample yield the same CDR3. J is TRBJ1-4 and V is TRBV2; 7 nucleotides line up with TRBD1. Trimming took 2 bases from V and 3 from J; bases not matched to a gene: 3. Germline CDR1 is SNHLY and CDR2 is FYNNEI. This CDR3 region has 15 residues. Written as DNA, the CDR3 is TGTGCCAGCAGTGAAAACAGGGGAGCTAATGAAAAACTGTTTTTT. This sequence encodes CASSENRGANEKLFF.

CDR3 bases: TGTGCCAGCAGCTCTAGCGCCCCCGGGCCCTACGAGCAGTACTTC. Residues: CASSSSAPGPYEQYF. V usage is TRBV27 and J usage is TRBJ2-5; maybe TRBD2 (6 bases). The end of the DNA aligns better with TRBJ2-7, so the J call may be wrong. The CDR3 is 15 amino acids. CDR1 is MNHEY, CDR2 SMNVEV, per germline (reference sequence).

This chain uses TRBV28 with TRBJ2-3; tentative D call: TRBD2 (5 bases). V lost 4 bases and J lost 0, with 11 bases in between. This CDR3 comprises 15 residues. Germline V CDR1 and CDR2: MDHEN, SYDVKM. In DNA, the CDR3 is TGTGCCAGCAGTTCCCCGAGCGGCAGCACAGATACGCAGTATTTT. Translating gives CASSSPSGSTDTQYF.

The genes are TRBV10-3 and TRBJ1-1; D is undetermined. V was pared by 5 bases and J by 0 bases, with 7 bases between. The CDR3 runs 13 residues. The germline V gene encodes CDR1 ENHRY and CDR2 SYGVKD. The CDR3 coding sequence is TGTGCCATCAGTTCCAAGGTGAACACTGAAGCTTTCTTT. This encodes CAISSKVNTEAFF.

The genes are TRBV28 and TRBJ2-1; 8 positions agree with TRBD2. Germline V gene data show CDR1 as MDHEN and CDR2 as SYDVKM. V gave up 4 bases and J gave up 1 base; unmatched junction bases: 3. This CDR3 has 15 residues. This CDR3 is CASSSGGVSYNEQFF. CDR3 nucleotide sequence: TGTGCCAGCAGTTCGGGGGGGGTATCCTACAATGAGCAGTTCTTC. Full variable domain (missing parts from reference TRBV28 and TRBJ2-1): DVKVTQSSRYLVKRTGEKVFLECVQDMDHENMFWYRQDPGLGLRLIYFSYDVKMKEKGDIPEGYSVSREKKERFSLILESASTNQTSMYLCASSSGGVSYNEQFFGPGTRLTVL.

V gene TRBV28 combines with J gene TRBJ2-3; 9 positions match TRBD2. Germline loops: CDR1 MDHEN, CDR2 SYDVKM. The V gene end was trimmed by 5 bases and the J gene end by 6 bases; junction bases not matched to a gene: 12. The CDR3 consists of 16 residues. CDR3 in DNA: TGTGCCAGCAGTCCGCCCTTAGCGGGGGCGATGGATACGCAGTATTTT. This gives the protein CASSPPLAGAMDTQYF.

The chain joins TRBV18 to TRBJ1-4, with D unclear. Deletions cut 5 bases from V and 8 bases from J, with 15 bases between. CDR1 KGHSH and CDR2 LQKENI come from the germline V gene. The CDR3 has 14 amino acids. The CDR3 sequence is CASSGPASREKLFF. The DNA of the CDR3 is TGTGCCAGCTCAGGGCCGGCGAGTCGGGAAAAACTGTTTTTT. Full variable domain (rest looked up from reference TRBV18 and TRBJ1-4): NAGVMQNPRHLVRRRGQEARLRCSPMKGHSHVYWYRQLPEEGLKFMVYLQKENIIDESGMPKERFSAEFPKEGPSILRIQQVVRGDSAAYFCASSGPASREKLFFGSGTQLSVL.

V gene TRBV6-1 combines with J gene TRBJ2-7; D not certain. In germline, CDR1 is MNHNS, CDR2 SASEGT. V was cut by 0 bases and J by 1 base, with 10 bases left in between. CDR3 length equals 15 residues. The CDR3 nucleotides read TGTGCCAGCAGTGAAGCGCTCCAGAAATCCTACGAGCAGTACTTC. It specifies CASSEALQKSYEQYF.

This rearrangement joins TRBV7-9 to TRBJ1-5; 7 positions match TRBD1. The germline V gene has CDR1 SEHNR and CDR2 FQNEAQ (reference sequence). This CDR3 contains 14 residues. The V segment lost 8 bases and the J segment 7 bases; nucleotides outside the gene matches: 11. The DNA for the CDR3 is TGTGCCAGCGGACCAGGGGGGGGGCAGCAGCCCCAGCATTTT. Translated, it gives CASGPGGGQQPQHF.

The genes are TRBV7-2 and TRBJ2-7; maybe TRBD1 (6 bases). Trimming took 5 bases from V and 4 from J, leaving 15 bases between them. CDR3 length: 14 amino acids. Germline V gene lookup returns CDR1 SGHTA and CDR2 FQGNSA. The CDR3 is CASSPYRVTYEQYF. CDR3 coding DNA: TGTGCCAGCAGCCCGTACAGGGTCACATACGAGCAGTACTTC.

The rearrangement joins TRBV27 to TRBJ1-2; 8 bases agree with TRBD1. The CDR3 runs to 14 residues. V trimming: 6 bases; J trimming: 8 bases; junction bases outside the gene matches: 11. The germline gives CDR1 MNHEY, CDR2 SMNVEV (reference sequence). The CDR3, as DNA: TGTGCCAGCAGAAGGCCCGGACAGGGTGGCGGCTACACCTTC. Its protein is CASRRPGQGGGYTF.

The chain has TRBV5-1 and TRBJ1-2; 10 bases are shared with TRBD1. Unmatched junction bases numbered 8, after V lost 5 bases and J lost 7 bases. Germline V CDR1 and CDR2: SGHRS, YFSETQ. This CDR3 contains 14 residues. This CDR3 reads CASSSDRGSLGYTF. CDR3 DNA sequence: TGCGCCAGCAGTTCGGACAGGGGGTCGCTTGGCTACACCTTC.

The chain carries TRBV19 and TRBJ1-2; D not certain. Trimming shortened V by 0 bases and J by 6 bases, and 8 bases separated the two germline ends. Germline assignment: CDR1 LNHDA and CDR2 SQIVND (reference sequence). The CDR3 sequence is 13 residues long. The CDR3 coding sequence is TGTGCCAGTAGTATAGACCGGGCGGATGGCTACACCTTC. Translation gives CASSIDRADGYTF. Drawing the rest from reference TRBV19 and TRBJ1-2, the complete variable domain is DGGITQSPKYLFRKEGQNVTLSCEQNLNHDAMYWYRQDPGQGLRLIYYSQIVNDFQKGDIAEGYSVSREKKESFPLTVTSAQKNPTAFYLCASSIDRADGYTFGSGTRLTVV.

Only one count was recorded for this clone. This sequence joins TRBV21-1 and TRBJ2-7; TRBD1 is taken as the D call from the table, unchecked against the DNA. TRBV21-1 is an annotated pseudogene. The CDR3 covers 15 residues. CDR3 DNA sequence: TGTGCCAGCAGCAATCGGGACAGGGGAAACTACGAGCAGTACTTC. It yields the protein CASSNRDRGNYEQYF.

The rearrangement joins TRBV5-6 to TRBJ2-7; no clear D gene. The V and J ends lost 2 bases and 3 bases respectively, with 12 bases between them. This CDR3 has 14 residues. Germline V lookup: CDR1 SGHDT, CDR2 YYEEEE. Written as DNA, the CDR3 is TGTGCCAGCAGCTTAAGCACAGTTTACTACGAGCAGTACTTC. Its protein product is CASSLSTVYYEQYF.

This clone was recorded once. J is TRBJ2-7 and V is TRBV28; the D gene could be TRBD1 or TRBD2 (5 bases each). This CDR3 comprises 14 residues. Germline V gene data show CDR1 as MDHEN and CDR2 as SYDVKM. This chain's CDR3 is CALGTTGRSYEQYF. The CDR3 DNA sequence: TGTGCTTTGGGGACGACGGGGCGCTCCTACGAGCAGTACTTC.

The V call is TRBV6-1, the J call TRBJ2-1; D might be TRBD2 (6 bases). V was clipped by 1 base and J by 2 bases, with 18 bases between them. This CDR3 is built from 18 residues. Germline lookup yields CDR1 MNHNS and CDR2 SASEGT. CDR3 sequence: CASSEVGWRRVPYNEQFF. The CDR3 DNA follows: TGTGCCAGCAGTGAAGTGGGGTGGAGGAGGGTACCCTACAATGAGCAGTTCTTC.

The chain carries TRBV6-1 and TRBJ1-6; D not certain. CDR1 and CDR2 (germline): MNHNS, SASEGT. CDR3 length: 15 residues. Trimming took off 2 bases at V and 7 bases at J, with 12 bases between the two ends. The CDR3 bases are TGTGCCAGCAGTGAACTAGACGGTGAAAATTCACCCCTCCACTTT. Amino acid sequence: CASSELDGENSPLHF.

The chain uses TRBV5-1 and TRBJ2-5, with D uncertain. The CDR3 sequence is 12 residues long. Trimming removed 4 bases from V and 4 bases from J, with 8 bases in between. Germline CDR1 and CDR2: SGHRS and YFSETQ. In nucleotides, the CDR3 is TGCGCCAGCAGCCACCCCCTAGAGACCCAGTACTTC. This gives the protein CASSHPLETQYF.

In its sample, this clone was seen a few times. The chain carries TRBV5-5 and TRBJ1-3; 8 bases align to TRBD1. Germline lookup yields CDR1 SGHKS and CDR2 YYEKEE (reference sequence). J lost 7 bases, V lost 5 bases, and 11 bases had no gene match. The CDR3 covers 15 residues. CDR3 nucleotides: TGTGCCAGCAGGCAAGGACAGGGAGGAGGGAACACCATATATTTT. It is translated as CASRQGQGGGNTIYF.

The chain has TRBV5-4 and TRBJ2-1, with D perhaps TRBD1 (6 bases). Per germline, CDR1 SGHNT and CDR2 YYREEE (reference sequence). There are 15 residues in the CDR3. Between the trimmed V and J ends, which lost 4 bases and 0 bases, there was a span of 11 bases. The CDR3 DNA reads as TGTGCCAGCAGCCGTCAAGGGGGCTCCTACAATGAGCAGTTCTTC. It codes for CASSRQGGSYNEQFF.

This chain joins TRBV27 and TRBJ2-7; D may be TRBD2 (6 bases). The CDR3 contains 11 residues. Trimming left V 6 bases short and J 6 bases short, with 9 bases between. The germline gives CDR1 MNHEY, CDR2 SMNVEV (reference sequence). CDR3 loop: CASRGGSEQYF. The CDR3 region has the DNA TGTGCCAGCAGAGGAGGGTCCGAGCAGTACTTC.

This rearrangement joins TRBV9 to TRBJ2-1, with 7 bases fitting TRBD2. CDR1 is SGDLS, CDR2 YYNGEE, per germline. The V gene end was trimmed by 2 bases and the J gene end by 2 bases; junction bases not matched to a gene: 4. The CDR3 has 15 amino acids. In nucleotides, the CDR3 is TGTGCCAGCAGCGTTGCTAGCGGCACCTACAATGAGCAGTTCTTC. This translates into CASSVASGTYNEQFF.